These 21 T cell receptor beta chains originate from one sample sequenced in a study of metastatic and nonmetastatic thyroid tumors. Patients had received no treatment of any kind before thyroid surgery. TCRdb recomputed clones from the PCR reads via MiXCR. This table has around 30,000 clones, approximately 16% appearing once. Material: blood. These receptors were obtained from a female donor with papillary thyroid cancer or a benign thyroid nodule (not recorded which). Some clones in this sample may be carry-over from other donors' samples.

This clone showed up many times. This CDR3 is also generated by other DNA sequences in the sample. The rearrangement joins TRBV11-2 to TRBJ2-3, with D maybe TRBD1 (6 bases). CDR3 size: 14 residues. CDR1 is SGHAT and CDR2 is FQNNGV in the germline V gene. Trimming took off 2 bases at V and 4 bases at J, with 10 bases between the two ends. The CDR3: CASSLLGAADTQYF. The CDR3 bases are TGTGCCAGCAGCTTACTGGGGGCTGCAGATACGCAGTATTTT.

This clone was observed at least ten times. Different DNA sequences within this sample yield the same CDR3. The chain employs TRBV20-1 and TRBJ1-2, with no clear D. The length of the CDR3 is 11 residues. Trimming removed 5 bases from V and 4 bases from J, with 8 bases in between. In germline, CDR1 is DFQATT, CDR2 SNEGSKA (reference sequence). CDR3 nucleotide sequence: TGCAGTGCTGTCCCCCCCTATGGCTACACCTTC. It codes for CSAVPPYGYTF.

By its share, this clone is medium-sized. The genes are TRBV6-1 and TRBJ1-1; D ambiguous. Per germline, CDR1 MNHNS and CDR2 SASEGT. V gave up 5 bases and J gave up 5 bases, with 15 bases separating them. The CDR3 sequence is 14 residues long. The CDR3 coding sequence is TGTGCCAGCAGTTCCGGGCCTCTGAGAACTGAAGCTTTCTTT. This codes for CASSSGPLRTEAFF.

This clone came up many times. The chain links TRBV7-9 to TRBJ2-7; 14 nucleotides agree with TRBD2. The CDR3 has 15 amino acids. CDR1 and CDR2 from the germline V gene are SEHNR and FQNEAQ (reference sequence). V shed 5 bases, J shed 5 bases, and the junction held 5 bases outside the gene matches. Here the CDR3 DNA reads TGTGCCAGCAGCCCCCAGGGACTAGCGGGAGACGAGCAGTACTTC. This translates into CASSPQGLAGDEQYF.

The CDR3 nucleotides are TGTGCCAGCAGTCAACCCCGGACAGGGGGCGCGAACTATGGCTACACCTTC. This translates into CASSQPRTGGANYGYTF. This rearrangement joins TRBV27 to TRBJ1-2, with 11 positions matching TRBD1. CDR3 size: 17 residues. Germline V lookup: CDR1 MNHEY, CDR2 SMNVEV (reference sequence). After removal of 5 bases from V and 2 bases from J, the junction contained 10 bases not matched to a gene.

The rearrangement joins TRBV20-1 to TRBJ2-1; 12 nucleotides match TRBD2. J was trimmed by 10 bases and V by 2 bases; bases with no gene match: 9. The germline gives CDR1 DFQATT, CDR2 SNEGSKA (reference sequence). This CDR3 is built from 15 residues. CDR3 sequence (DNA): TGCAGTGCTAGAACTCGACTAGCGGGAGCAAGAGAGCAGTTCTTC. As protein: CSARTRLAGAREQFF.

This clone was observed at least ten times. The chain links TRBV30 to TRBJ2-3; 8 positions agree with TRBD2. The trim removed 3 bases at V and 3 bases at J, leaving 5 bases unmatched. Germline V gives CDR1 GTSNPN, CDR2 SVGIG (reference sequence). CDR3 size: 14 residues. The CDR3 DNA is TGTGCCTGGAGGGCTAGCGGGCTGACAGATACGCAGTATTTT. Amino acid sequence: CAWRASGLTDTQYF.

This clone has a count of ten or more. The V call is TRBV19, the J call TRBJ1-2; D is ambiguous. The V gene's germline CDR1 is LNHDA and CDR2 SQIVND (reference sequence). This CDR3 has 14 residues. With 7 bases removed from V and 0 bases from J, the gap between germline ends came to 12 bases. The CDR3 nucleotides are TGTGCCAGTAAGGAGCTCTTATCTAACTATGGCTACACCTTC. It is translated as CASKELLSNYGYTF.

In this sample, this clone is medium-sized. The chain is built from TRBV28 and TRBJ2-7, with D perhaps matching TRBD2 (5 bases). Trimming removed 2 bases from V and 0 bases from J, with 8 bases in between. Germline V gene sequence: CDR1 MDHEN, CDR2 SYDVKM. This CDR3 has 14 residues. The DNA of the CDR3 is TGTGCCAGCAGTTTAGGCGGGTCCTCCTACGAGCAGTACTTC. Amino acids: CASSLGGSSYEQYF.

In its sample, this clone was seen a few times. V usage is TRBV6-1 and J usage is TRBJ1-6, with TRBD1 matching 7 bases. This CDR3 has 15 residues. The J segment lost 6 bases and the V segment lost 6 bases, leaving 8 bases of the junction unmatched. Germline V lookup: CDR1 MNHNS, CDR2 SASEGT. The CDR3 nucleotides are TGTGCCAGCAGCCAAACGACAGGGTCTAATTCACCCCTCCACTTT. Amino acids: CASSQTTGSNSPLHF.

The J gene is TRBJ2-1, the V gene TRBV12-3 or TRBV12-4; D possibly matches TRBD1 or TRBD2 (5 bases each). The CDR3 totals 14 residues. V gave up 8 bases and J gave up 8 bases, with 19 bases separating them. The CDR3 DNA is TGTGCCAGCCTTAGGGGACCTGGGGCGGATGAGCAGTTCTTC. Its protein product is CASLRGPGADEQFF.

Sample share makes this clone medium-sized. The chain employs TRBV11-2 and TRBJ2-7; 11 bases align to TRBD2. The CDR3 extends over 15 amino acids. Trimming cost V 5 bases and J 2 bases; bases outside gene matches: 5. Germline lookup yields CDR1 SGHAT and CDR2 FQNNGV. CDR3 sequence (DNA): TGTGCCAGCAGCGAGCGACTAGCGGGGACCTACGAGCAGTACTTC. Translating gives CASSERLAGTYEQYF. The full variable domain, its missing parts supplied by reference TRBV11-2 and TRBJ2-7, is EAGVAQSPRYKIIEKRQSVAFWCNPISGHATLYWYQQILGQGPKLLIQFQNNGVVDDSQLPKDRFSAERLKGVDSTLKIQPAKLEDSAVYLCASSERLAGTYEQYFGPGTRLTVT.

About this clone itself: Its ends do not fully match the called genes, so a read error is possible. Other DNA sequences of this sample code for an identical CDR3. The rearrangement uses TRBV12-3 or TRBV12-4 and TRBJ1-2; a possible D gene is TRBD1 (6 bases). CDR3 length: 15 amino acids. Here the CDR3 reads CASSPGQKNDYGYTF. The DNA of the CDR3 is TGCGCCAGCAGTCCGGGACAAAAAAATGACTATGGCTACACCTTC.

The rearrangement links TRBV20-1 to TRBJ2-3; 9 bases agree with TRBD2. The V and J ends lost 8 bases and 2 bases, in that order; junction bases with no gene match: 14. The germline gives CDR1 DFQATT, CDR2 SNEGSKA (reference sequence). CDR3 size: 16 residues. In nucleotides, the CDR3 is TGCAGTAAAAGAGGAGTAAGCGGGAGGCCCACAGATACGCAGTATTTT. Translating it yields CSKRGVSGRPTDTQYF.

This clone occurred many times. This chain uses TRBV30 with TRBJ2-1; D gene uncertain. V lost 1 base to trimming and J lost 7 bases, with 14 bases between them. Per germline, CDR1 GTSNPN and CDR2 SVGIG (reference sequence). The CDR3 has 14 residues. The CDR3 nucleotides are TGTGCCTGGAGTGCCGGCCCCCCGATGAATGAGCAGTTCTTC. Its protein is CAWSAGPPMNEQFF.

This clone was counted between two and nine times. The chain is built from TRBV6-1 and TRBJ2-7; D may be TRBD2 (6 bases). Trimming removed 6 bases at V and 6 bases at J, with 18 bases between. In germline, CDR1 is MNHNS, CDR2 SASEGT. The CDR3 is 14 residues long. Here the CDR3 reads CASRRDGVECEQYF. The DNA of the CDR3 is TGTGCCAGCAGGCGGGATGGTGTGGAGTGCGAGCAGTACTTC.

In this sample, this clone turned up many times. V is TRBV28 and J is TRBJ1-2; D gene unclear. Germline V gives CDR1 MDHEN, CDR2 SYDVKM. Trimming removed 1 base at V and 4 bases at J, with 7 bases between. CDR3 length: 13 amino acids. This chain's CDR3 is CASSLLGTYGYTF. The CDR3 nucleotides are TGTGCCAGCAGTTTATTGGGTACCTATGGCTACACCTTC.

At least ten counts were recorded for this clone. V usage is TRBV28 and J usage is TRBJ1-4; D is possibly TRBD1 (6 bases). The CDR3 extends over 15 amino acids. Germline-derived CDR1 and CDR2 are MDHEN and SYDVKM. Deletions cut 5 bases from V and 0 bases from J, with 10 bases between. CDR3 nucleotides: TGTGCCAGCAGTCTCGGACAGTCAACTAATGAAAAACTGTTTTTT. It yields the protein CASSLGQSTNEKLFF.

This chain joins TRBV10-3 and TRBJ1-2, with no clear D. Germline CDR1 reads ENHRY; CDR2 reads SYGVKD. The CDR3 has 13 amino acids. The DNA of the CDR3 is TGTGCTATAAAGGGAGACACCGGCTATGGCTACACCTTC. Protein: CAIKGDTGYGYTF.

The table lists this clone with a few counts. This sequence joins TRBV6-1 and TRBJ2-2; unclear D gene. With 5 bases removed from V and 14 bases from J, the gap between germline ends came to 21 bases. Germline V gene sequence: CDR1 MNHNS, CDR2 SASEGT. The CDR3 extends over 14 amino acids. CDR3 coding DNA: TGTGCCAGCAGTCCTCCCGTTAACACCGTGGATCTGTTTTTT. Its translation is CASSPPVNTVDLFF.

This clone is judged medium-sized. The chain is built from TRBV20-1 and TRBJ2-1; no clear D gene. The ends were cut back, 2 bases at V and 5 bases at J, with 10 bases in the middle. This CDR3 comprises 13 residues. Germline V gene data show CDR1 as DFQATT and CDR2 as SNEGSKA (reference sequence). The CDR3 DNA reads TGCAGTGCTAGACGAAGCCAGCACAATGAGCAGTTCTTC. Translated, it gives CSARRSQHNEQFF.